The rows below give T cell receptor beta chains drawn from one sample of a study of blood T cell repertoires in COVID-19. TCRdb's copy holds only in-frame clones and misses some; the assay was immunoSEQ multiplex PCR. In the table there are around 86,000 clones, approximately 80% of which are singletons. Sequenced material: peripheral blood. These receptors were obtained from a human donor in a cohort sampled during active COVID-19. Both conserved end residues are part of each CDR3. D genes are given only for firm matches. Expanded clones are given a class, and other clones once, few, many or no size at all.

v_call,d_call,clone_size,j_call,cdr3_aa,cdr3_nt
TRBV7-8,-,-,TRBJ2-3,CASSLAQGSTTQYF,TGTGCCAGCAGTCTGGCCCAGGGTTCGACTACGCAGTATTTT
TRBV18,TRBD1,few,TRBJ1-1,CASSSQGEAFF,TGTGCCAGCTCCTCACAGGGGGAAGCTTTCTTT
TRBV27,-,-,TRBJ2-7,CASSLGRGSYEQYF,TGTGCCAGCAGTCTAGGGAGGGGGAGCTACGAGCAGTACTTC
TRBV5-4,-,few,TRBJ1-2,CASSLGTRNYGYTF,TGTGCCAGCAGCTTGGGGACACGAAACTATGGCTACACCTTC
TRBV5-1,TRBD2,-,TRBJ2-1,CASSLPGTRGNEQFF,TGCGCCAGCAGCTTACCCGGGACTAGAGGCAATGAGCAGTTCTTC
TRBV11-1,-,-,TRBJ2-7,CASSLRDEQYF,TGTGCCAGCAGCTTACGAGACGAGCAGTACTTC
TRBV5-5,-,-,TRBJ2-7,CASSPTATYEQYF,TGTGCCAGCAGCCCGACTGCCACCTACGAGCAGTACTTC
TRBV30,-,-,TRBJ1-6,CACLGDNSYNSPLHF,TGTGCCTGTTTAGGTGACAACTCCTATAATTCACCCCTCCACTTT
TRBV4-1,-,-,TRBJ2-7,CASSQGAERVAYEQYF,TGCGCCAGCAGCCAAGGGGCAGAGCGGGTCGCCTACGAGCAGTACTTC
TRBV28,TRBD1,-,TRBJ2-1,CASSLPGTGGFNEQFF,TGTGCCAGCAGTTTACCCGGGACAGGGGGCTTCAATGAGCAGTTCTTC
TRBV6-2/TRBV6-3,TRBD2,-,TRBJ2-3,CASSYEVPGGRGDTQYF,TGTGCCAGCAGTTACGAGGTTCCCGGCGGGAGAGGGGATACGCAGTATTTT
TRBV27,-,-,TRBJ1-1,CASSLSGGGPGTEAFF,TGTGCCAGCAGTTTATCCGGGGGGGGGCCGGGCACTGAAGCTTTCTTT
TRBV5-1,-,-,TRBJ2-1,CASSLMGSDNEQFF,TGCGCCAGCAGCTTGATGGGGAGTGACAATGAGCAGTTCTTC
TRBV7-8,-,-,TRBJ2-7,CASSTRPLSYEQYF,TGTGCCAGCAGCACACGACCACTATCCTACGAGCAGTACTTC
TRBV11-2,-,-,TRBJ2-1,CASSLTQTRSEQFF,TGTGCCAGCAGCCTGACACAGACCAGATCTGAGCAGTTCTTC
TRBV4-2,-,-,TRBJ1-1,CASSQVPGMDTEAFF,TGTGCCAGCAGCCAAGTTCCGGGGATGGACACTGAAGCTTTCTTT
TRBV11-3,TRBD2,-,TRBJ2-7,CASSPTGGPGDEQYF,TGTGCCAGCAGCCCAACGGGAGGGCCAGGGGACGAGCAGTACTTC
TRBV10-3,-,-,TRBJ2-1,CAISAGFDEQFF,TGTGCCATCAGTGCAGGGTTCGATGAGCAGTTCTTC
TRBV7-9,TRBD1,few,TRBJ1-6,CASSMGQGTSYNSPLHF,TGTGCCAGCAGCATGGGACAGGGGACCTCCTATAATTCACCCCTCCACTTT
TRBV5-4,-,-,TRBJ2-7,CASSVPGLGNEQYF,TGTGCCAGCAGCGTGCCGGGACTGGGGAACGAGCAGTACTTC
TRBV6-6,TRBD1,-,TRBJ1-5,CASSTTQGYSNQPQHF,TGTGCCAGCAGTACCACACAGGGGTATAGCAATCAGCCCCAGCATTTT
TRBV7-6,TRBD1,few,TRBJ2-7,CASSSETGAPYEQYF,TGTGCCAGCAGCTCAGAGACAGGGGCACCCTACGAGCAGTACTTC
TRBV5-1,TRBD2,-,TRBJ2-2,CASSSQVVAGTGELFF,TGCGCCAGCAGCTCCCAGGTGGTAGCGGGGACTGGGGAGCTGTTTTTT
TRBV6-6,-,-,TRBJ1-1,CASSYSDSMNTEAFF,TGTGCCAGCAGTTACTCGGACAGCATGAACACTGAAGCTTTCTTT
TRBV19,TRBD2,-,TRBJ2-3,CASSRGSGRGDTQYF,TGTGCCAGTAGTAGAGGTAGCGGGAGAGGAGATACGCAGTATTTT
TRBV28,TRBD2,-,TRBJ2-1,CASSLWASGRALGEQFF,TGTGCCAGCAGTTTATGGGCTAGCGGGAGGGCCCTGGGGGAGCAGTTCTTC
TRBV10-3,-,few,TRBJ1-3,CAIQGGDTIYF,TGTGCCATCCAGGGAGGCGACACCATATATTTT
TRBV5-1,-,-,TRBJ2-7,CASSSGALYEQYF,TGCGCCAGCAGCTCCGGAGCCCTCTACGAGCAGTACTTC
TRBV6-5,-,-,TRBJ2-7,CAPWSGGGYEQYF,TGTGCCCCATGGTCGGGGGGCGGGTACGAGCAGTACTTC
TRBV19,TRBD2,once,TRBJ2-1,CASSNPGGAEYNEQFF,TGTGCCAGTAGTAATCCGGGGGGAGCGGAGTACAATGAGCAGTTCTTC
TRBV29-1,-,-,TRBJ2-5,CSVDAGPVEETQYF,TGCAGCGTTGACGCGGGACCCGTAGAGGAGACCCAGTACTTC
TRBV14,-,once,TRBJ2-1,CASSQVGPRVEQFF,TGTGCCAGCAGCCAAGTGGGGCCCCGGGTTGAGCAGTTCTTC
TRBV7-9,-,-,TRBJ1-5,CASSSDDNSNQPQHF,TGTGCCAGCAGCTCAGACGACAATAGCAATCAGCCCCAGCATTTT
TRBV7-2,-,-,TRBJ2-5,CASSSSGLAQETQYF,TGTGCCAGCAGCTCTTCGGGACTCGCTCAAGAGACCCAGTACTTC
TRBV12-3/TRBV12-4,-,once,TRBJ2-2,CASTLGGAGELFF,TGTGCCAGCACCTTAGGAGGGGCCGGGGAGCTGTTTTTT
TRBV25-1,TRBD2,-,TRBJ2-1,CASSAQGSGDRLGNEQFF,TGTGCCAGCAGTGCCCAGGGAAGCGGGGACCGTCTCGGCAATGAGCAGTTCTTC
TRBV28,-,once,TRBJ2-7,CASSLSARGLYEQYF,TGTGCCAGCAGTTTATCGGCCAGGGGTCTCTACGAGCAGTACTTC
TRBV28,-,-,TRBJ2-5,CASTSHRVLTETQYF,TGTGCCAGCACCTCTCACAGGGTCTTGACGGAGACCCAGTACTTC
TRBV18,-,-,TRBJ2-1,CASSGGSSYNEQFF,TGTGCCAGCTCAGGGGGGAGCTCCTACAATGAGCAGTTCTTC
TRBV2,TRBD2,-,TRBJ2-1,CASTQTSGGPNEQFF,TGTGCCAGCACCCAGACTAGCGGGGGCCCCAATGAGCAGTTCTTC
TRBV7-2,-,-,TRBJ1-1,CASSLAARMEAFF,TGTGCCAGCAGCTTAGCGGCCCGTATGGAAGCTTTCTTT
TRBV4-2,-,-,TRBJ1-6,CASSADGQYNSPLHF,TGTGCCAGCAGCGCCGACGGACAATATAATTCACCCCTCCACTTT
TRBV4-1,-,few,TRBJ2-7,CASNSGMSVPGRYEQYF,TGCGCCAGCAACTCCGGGATGTCCGTACCCGGTCGGTACGAGCAGTACTTC
TRBV30,-,-,TRBJ2-5,CAWEDINRETQYF,TGTGCCTGGGAGGACATTAATAGGGAGACCCAGTACTTC
TRBV12-5,TRBD1,-,TRBJ2-3,CASGLGGQGDTQYF,TGTGCTAGTGGTTTGGGGGGACAGGGAGATACGCAGTATTTT
TRBV5-1,TRBD1,once,TRBJ2-7,CASSSQGASYEQYF,TGCGCCAGCAGCTCACAGGGGGCCTCCTACGAGCAGTACTTC
TRBV29-1,-,-,TRBJ2-1,CSAQRVTAWNEQFF,TGCAGCGCCCAGCGGGTCACGGCTTGGAATGAGCAGTTCTTC
TRBV10-3,-,-,TRBJ2-5,CAISESVGQQETQYF,TGTGCCATCAGTGAGTCTGTCGGACAGCAAGAGACCCAGTACTTC
TRBV19,TRBD2,few,TRBJ2-4,CASFPYALGTSGKLAKNIQYF,TGTGCCAGTTTCCCTTATGCCCTCGGGACTAGCGGGAAACTAGCCAAAAACATTCAGTACTTC
TRBV6-4,TRBD1,once,TRBJ1-4,CASSEMGQGNEKLFF,TGTGCCAGCAGTGAGATGGGACAGGGGAATGAAAAACTGTTTTTT
TRBV5-4,-,-,TRBJ2-3,CASSLAFQISTDTQYF,TGTGCCAGCAGCTTGGCCTTCCAGATAAGCACAGATACGCAGTATTTT
TRBV4-1,-,-,TRBJ1-3,CASSQEQDVSGNTIYF,TGCGCCAGCAGCCAAGAACAGGACGTTTCTGGAAACACCATATATTTT
TRBV19,TRBD1,-,TRBJ1-1,CATNQRGQGARTEAFF,TGTGCCACCAACCAACGGGGACAGGGGGCGAGGACTGAAGCTTTCTTT
TRBV3-1/TRBV3-2,-,-,TRBJ2-7,CASSQGLFYEQYF,TGTGCCAGCAGCCAGGGACTTTTCTACGAGCAGTACTTC
TRBV29-1,-,-,TRBJ1-2,CSAPPGEGFTYGYTF,TGCAGCGCGCCCCCGGGGGAGGGGTTTACCTATGGCTACACCTTC
TRBV27,TRBD1,-,TRBJ2-7,CASSPRDSPYEQYF,TGTGCCAGCAGTCCCCGGGACAGTCCCTACGAGCAGTACTTC
TRBV5-5,TRBD1,-,TRBJ2-3,CASSFGTGVDADTQYF,TGTGCCAGCAGCTTCGGAACAGGGGTTGATGCGGATACGCAGTATTTT
TRBV4-1,TRBD1,-,TRBJ1-1,CASSQGAQGARAFF,TGCGCCAGCAGCCAAGGAGCGCAGGGGGCAAGAGCTTTCTTT
TRBV7-7,-,-,TRBJ1-1,CASSLDKNTEAFF,TGTGCCAGCAGCTTAGATAAGAACACTGAAGCTTTCTTT